Presented here are 22 T cell receptor beta chains from one specimen sequenced in a study of CD8 T cells in ankylosing spondylitis. These receptors' antigens are unknown. Study results and limitations: It appeared that ankylosing spondylitis blood was characterized by a TCR beta motif of seven or eight highly homologous variants.

TCRdb re-analysed the 5' RACE reads in MiXCR, keeping a single row per CDR3 protein. The sample has about 440,000 distinct CDR3 sequences; roughly 18% are singletons. Sequenced material: blood, either unsorted or a sorted T cell fraction (not recorded which). The receptor set was obtained from a male donor with ankylosing spondylitis.

V usage is TRBV12-3 or TRBV12-4 and J usage is TRBJ2-1; D remains ambiguous. V was pared by 3 bases and J by 0 bases, with 9 bases between. This CDR3 spans 15 amino acids. For the CDR3, the DNA is TGTGCCAGCAGTTTCGAAAGATACTCCTACAATGAGCAGTTCTTC. Amino acids: CASSFERYSYNEQFF.

The J gene is TRBJ2-6, the V gene TRBV12-3 or TRBV12-4; D is possibly TRBD1 or TRBD2 (5 bases each). The V end lost 4 bases, the J end lost 0 bases, and 10 bases lay between the germline ends. The CDR3 spans 16 residues. CDR3 protein: CASSWDVNSGANVLTF. In DNA form, the CDR3 reads TGTGCCAGCAGTTGGGACGTTAACTCTGGGGCCAACGTCCTGACTTTC.

There are a few counts of this clonotype. V and J are TRBV20-1 and TRBJ1-5; 8 nucleotides align to TRBD1. This CDR3 comprises 15 residues. V lost 1 base, J lost 6 bases, and 8 bases stayed unmatched. Per the germline V gene, CDR1 is DFQATT and CDR2 is SNEGSKA (reference sequence). CDR3 sequence (DNA): TGCAGTGCTAGAGTCCGGGACAGGAAGGGTCAGCCCCAGCATTTT. Residues: CSARVRDRKGQPQHF.

This chain uses TRBV12-3 or TRBV12-4 with TRBJ2-7, with TRBD1 identical over 9 bases. Germline trimming cut 3 bases from V and 1 base from J; bases unmatched to any gene: 4. The CDR3 length is 15 residues. CDR3: CASSFRGTGSYEQYF. The CDR3 nucleotides read TGTGCCAGCAGTTTTCGGGGGACAGGGTCCTACGAGCAGTACTTC.

This clonotype was recorded at least ten times. V usage is TRBV12-3 or TRBV12-4 and J usage is TRBJ2-5, with TRBD2 matching 12 bases. J lost 3 bases, V lost 5 bases, and 10 bases had no gene match. CDR3 length: 17 amino acids. CDR3 loop: CASSPAKGLAGKETQYF. CDR3 bases: TGTGCCAGCAGTCCTGCAAAAGGACTAGCGGGAAAAGAGACCCAGTACTTC.

This clonotype came up a few times. This chain uses TRBV6-4 with TRBJ2-2; no reliable D call. The CDR3 loop spans 13 amino acids. With 0 bases removed from V and 4 bases from J, the gap between germline ends came to 3 bases. Germline V lookup: CDR1 MRHNA, CDR2 SNTAGT. The CDR3 loop reads CASSDSVTGELFF. The CDR3 DNA reads as TGTGCCAGCAGTGACTCGGTCACCGGGGAGCTGTTTTTT.

This clonotype was seen ten or more times. The CDR3 DNA follows: TGTGCCAGCAGCTCGGACAGGGCGGGTTACAATGAGCAGTTCTTC. Translation gives CASSSDRAGYNEQFF. This rearrangement joins TRBV9 to TRBJ2-1, with TRBD1 matching 8 bases. Losses at the gene ends were 4 bases for V and 4 bases for J; bases not matched to a gene: 7. CDR3 length: 15 residues. Germline CDR1 SGDLS, CDR2 YYNGEE. The variable domain in full, with the rest retrieved from reference TRBV9 and TRBJ2-1, is DSGVTQTPKHLITATGQRVTLRCSPRSGDLSVYWYQQSLDQGLQFLIQYYNGEERAKGNILERFSAQQFPDLHSELNLSSLELGDSALYFCASSSDRAGYNEQFFGPGTRLTVL.

This clonotype was seen a handful of times. The V gene is TRBV12-3 or TRBV12-4, the J gene TRBJ2-7; D might be TRBD1 (6 bases). Between the trimmed V and J ends, which lost 3 bases and 0 bases, there was a span of 18 bases. CDR3 length equals 17 residues. The DNA of the CDR3 is TGTGCCAGCAGTTTTACTCTGGGCAGGGGCGACTCCTACGAGCAGTACTTC. Amino acids: CASSFTLGRGDSYEQYF.

In this sample, this clonotype turned up a few times. The J gene is TRBJ1-1, the V gene TRBV20-1; D gene uncertain. CDR1 DFQATT and CDR2 SNEGSKA come from the germline V gene (reference sequence). V was cut by 5 bases and J by 3 bases, with 7 bases left in between. This CDR3 has 11 residues. The CDR3 DNA reads TGCAGTGCTCTCCGGGACACTGAAGCTTTCTTT. Its translation is CSALRDTEAFF.

The gene calls are TRBV5-5 and TRBJ1-2; the D gene is possibly TRBD1 (6 bases). The germline V gene has CDR1 SGHKS and CDR2 YYEKEE (reference sequence). Trimming pared 0 bases from V and 2 bases from J, leaving 11 bases between. The CDR3 runs 15 residues. The DNA of the CDR3 is TGTGCCAGCAGCTTGGAGGGGGAAGGGAACTATGGCTACACCTTC. Amino acid sequence: CASSLEGEGNYGYTF.

The chain has TRBV18 and TRBJ1-5; 8 bases fit TRBD1. The trim removed 2 bases at V and 3 bases at J, leaving 9 bases unmatched. This CDR3 has 17 residues. In germline, CDR1 is KGHSH, CDR2 LQKENI. CDR3 sequence (DNA): TGTGCCAGCTCACCAGGACAGGGCTTATCCTTCAATCAGCCCCAGCATTTT. Protein product: CASSPGQGLSFNQPQHF.

The chain is built from TRBV20-1 and TRBJ2-5, with 11 bases aligning to TRBD2. The CDR3 totals 15 residues. Germline lookup yields CDR1 DFQATT and CDR2 SNEGSKA (reference sequence). Trimming at V came to 3 bases and at J to 5 bases, leaving 8 bases not matched to a gene. The CDR3 loop reads CSASLASGGSETQYF. The CDR3, as DNA: TGCAGTGCTAGTCTGGCTAGCGGGGGGTCGGAGACCCAGTACTTC.

This clonotype came up a few times. The V and J genes are TRBV24-1 and TRBJ2-1, with TRBD1 identical over 7 bases. Germline V gene lookup returns CDR1 KGHDR and CDR2 SFDVKD. The CDR3 sequence is 22 residues long. With V trimmed by 9 bases and J by 5 bases, 33 bases remained unmatched. DNA of the CDR3: TGTGCCACCTTTGAGACCAGTGTAGTCGGGGCGGACAGGCGGGTTCGGGACAATGAGCAGTTCTTC. Translating gives CATFETSVVGADRRVRDNEQFF.

This clonotype was seen at least ten times. The chain joins TRBV12-3 or TRBV12-4 to TRBJ2-2, with D tentatively TRBD1 or TRBD2 (5 bases each). With 6 bases removed from V and 0 bases from J, the gap between germline ends came to 14 bases. The CDR3 consists of 16 residues. CDR3 amino acids: CASSPVGVSNTGELFF. CDR3 sequence (DNA): TGTGCCAGCAGCCCCGTGGGGGTCTCGAACACCGGGGAGCTGTTTTTT.

The V and J genes are TRBV5-5 and TRBJ1-6; 7 bases fit TRBD1. The germline V gene encodes CDR1 SGHKS and CDR2 YYEKEE (reference sequence). The CDR3 length is 15 residues. Trimming removed 0 bases from V and 10 bases from J; junction bases left unmatched: 7. The CDR3 loop is CASSLGLQGNSPLHF. The CDR3 DNA follows: TGTGCCAGCAGCTTGGGGTTACAGGGGAACTCACCCCTCCACTTT.

This clonotype has only a few counts. The chain employs TRBV20-1 and TRBJ2-1; D unresolved. In germline, CDR1 is DFQATT, CDR2 SNEGSKA (reference sequence). V was trimmed by 7 bases and J by 12 bases, leaving 19 bases between them. This CDR3 region has 12 residues. For the CDR3, the DNA is TGCAGTGTGGGTGTCAGCAATGAGTGGCAGTTCTTC. The encoded protein is CSVGVSNEWQFF.

This clonotype was observed many times. The chain couples TRBV7-2 to TRBJ2-1, with no clear D. The CDR3 length is 12 residues. Germline assignment: CDR1 SGHTA and CDR2 FQGNSA. The V end lost 10 bases, the J end lost 3 bases, and 10 bases lay between the germline ends. The CDR3 is CAITTNYNEQFF. The CDR3 nucleotides read TGTGCCATTACAACGAACTACAATGAGCAGTTCTTC.

V usage is TRBV5-1 and J usage is TRBJ2-5, with D tentatively TRBD1 or TRBD2 (5 bases each). This CDR3 has 16 amino acids. The V end lost 4 bases, the J end lost 5 bases, and 21 bases lay between the germline ends. Germline CDR1 reads SGHRS; CDR2 reads YFSETQ. The CDR3 region has the DNA TGCGCCAGCAGCCTTGGGCGCAGGGACCCATTGGAGACCCAGTACTTC. It encodes CASSLGRRDPLETQYF. Variable domain in full (rest from reference TRBV5-1 and TRBJ2-5): KAGVTQTPRYLIKTRGQQVTLSCSPISGHRSVSWYQQTPGQGLQFLFEYFSETQRNKGNFPGRFSGRQFSNSRSEMNVSTLELGDSALYLCASSLGRRDPLETQYFGPGTRLLVL.

This clonotype was observed a few times. The genes are TRBV20-1 and TRBJ2-5, with 7 nucleotides matching TRBD2. CDR1 and CDR2 (germline): DFQATT, SNEGSKA (reference sequence). The CDR3 contains 13 residues. V was pared by 5 bases and J by 1 base, with 4 bases of the junction left unmatched. The CDR3, as DNA: TGCAGTGCTGTCGGGACTACCCAAGAGACCCAGTACTTC. It translates to CSAVGTTQETQYF.

This clonotype was counted a few times. This sequence joins TRBV9 and TRBJ1-1; 8 nucleotides line up with TRBD1. After removal of 3 bases from V and 3 bases from J, the junction contained 13 bases not matched to a gene. The length of the CDR3 is 17 residues. The germline CDR1 and CDR2 sequences are SGDLS and YYNGEE. In DNA, the CDR3 is TGTGCCAGCAGCGCGGAAGACAGGGGCCCTCTCCACACTGAAGCTTTCTTT. Translating gives CASSAEDRGPLHTEAFF.

This clonotype was seen a handful of times. The DNA of the CDR3 is TGCGCCAGCAGCGACGCTAATAGCAATCAGCCCCAGCATTTT. Amino acid sequence: CASSDANSNQPQHF. This chain uses TRBV10-2 with TRBJ1-5; no clear D. This CDR3 comprises 14 residues. From germline, CDR1 is WSHSY and CDR2 SAAADI. Trimming left V 6 bases short and J 0 bases short, with 9 bases between.

The chain employs TRBV29-1 and TRBJ1-2, with 7 bases that match TRBD1. The CDR3 covers 12 residues. CDR1 is SQVTM and CDR2 is ANQGSEA in the germline V gene. Trimming at V came to 2 bases and at J to 5 bases, leaving 2 bases not matched to a gene. The CDR3 sequence: CSVERQGYGYTF. In DNA, the CDR3 is TGCAGCGTTGAACGACAGGGATATGGCTACACCTTC.